Each of the 30 T cell receptor beta chains below was sequenced from the same sample in a study of blood T cell repertoires in COVID-19. Data came from immunoSEQ multiplex PCR; TCRdb stores just in-frame clones and leaves some out. The data contain over 150,000 clones, 75% to 90% of them singletons. Sequencing input: peripheral blood. These receptors were taken from an older woman with acute or convalescent COVID-19.

The rearrangement uses TRBV5-4 and TRBJ1-2; D not resolved. Germline CDR1 reads SGHNT; CDR2 reads YYREEE (reference sequence). The V end was cut by 1 base, the J end by 0 bases, with 10 bases between. This CDR3 is 15 amino acids long. The CDR3 nucleotides are TGTGCCAGCAGCTTGATCGGGGTCCCTAACTATGGCTACACCTTC. Residues: CASSLIGVPNYGYTF. The variable domain in full, completed from reference TRBV5-4 and TRBJ1-2, reads ETGVTQSPTHLIKTRGQQVTLRCSSQSGHNTVSWYQQALGQGPQFIFQYYREEENGRGNFPPRFSGLQFPNYSSELNVNALELDDSALYLCASSLIGVPNYGYTFGSGTRLTVV.

The chain carries TRBV5-1 and TRBJ1-2, with D perhaps TRBD1 (5 bases). Trimming removed 3 bases at V and 6 bases at J, with 18 bases between. The CDR3 is made up of 15 amino acids. Germline loops: CDR1 SGHRS, CDR2 YFSETQ. The CDR3 coding sequence is TGCGCCAGCAGCTGGGGGGTCGTAAGGGGTGATGGCTACACCTTC. Its protein product is CASSWGVVRGDGYTF.

The chain couples TRBV4-1 to TRBJ2-5; D possibly corresponds to TRBD1 (5 bases). The CDR3 consists of 14 residues. Germline CDR1 is MGHRA and CDR2 is YSYEKL. Trimming cost V 5 bases and J 5 bases, with 15 bases left between them. DNA of the CDR3: TGCGCCAGCAGCTCCCAGGGATTCGACGAGACCCAGTACTTC. This translates into CASSSQGFDETQYF.

The chain links TRBV5-1 to TRBJ2-7, with D unclear. CDR3 length: 15 residues. Trimming cost V 1 base and J 0 bases, with 11 bases left between them. The germline V gene has CDR1 SGHRS and CDR2 YFSETQ. This CDR3 is CASSLRTESSYEQYF. In nucleotides, the CDR3 is TGCGCCAGCAGCTTGAGAACAGAGAGCTCCTACGAGCAGTACTTC.

The chain is built from TRBV19 and TRBJ1-1, with a possible D match to TRBD1 (6 bases). This CDR3 has 14 amino acids. Germline-derived CDR1 and CDR2 are LNHDA and SQIVND (reference sequence). Trimming pared 6 bases from V and 12 bases from J, leaving 23 bases between. This CDR3 reads CASSREQGPRQTFF. The CDR3 DNA sequence: TGTGCCAGTAGCAGGGAACAGGGCCCAAGGCAGACTTTCTTT. Looking up the rest from reference TRBV19 and TRBJ1-1 gives the full variable domain: DGGITQSPKYLFRKEGQNVTLSCEQNLNHDAMYWYRQDPGQGLRLIYYSQIVNDFQKGDIAEGYSVSREKKESFPLTVTSAQKNPTAFYLCASSREQGPRQTFFGQGTRLTVV.

The rearrangement joins TRBV7-9 to TRBJ2-3; 8 bases align to TRBD2. Germline CDR1 is SEHNR and CDR2 is FQNEAQ (reference sequence). CDR3 length: 15 amino acids. V lost 4 bases, J lost 3 bases, and 6 bases stayed unmatched. The DNA for the CDR3 is TGTGCCAGCAGCTCCTCCGGACTAGCTACAGATACGCAGTATTTT. Its protein product is CASSSSGLATDTQYF. The full variable domain, completed using reference TRBV7-9 and TRBJ2-3, is DTGVSQNPRHKITKRGQNVTFRCDPISEHNRLYWYRQTLGQGPEFLTYFQNEAQLEKSRLLSDRFSAERPKGSFSTLEIQRTEQGDSAMYLCASSSSGLATDTQYFGPGTRLTVL.

The rearrangement joins TRBV6-2 or TRBV6-3 to TRBJ1-4, with D perhaps matching TRBD1 (6 bases). With 2 bases removed from V and 4 bases from J, the gap between germline ends came to 17 bases. The germline V gene encodes CDR1 MNHEY and CDR2 SVGEGT. The CDR3 spans 17 residues. In nucleotides, the CDR3 is TGTGCCAGCAGTTACCCCAGGGGAGAAACTTATAATGAAAAACTGTTTTTT. It yields the protein CASSYPRGETYNEKLFF.

The chain's CDR3 is CATSRDGGGYTF. CDR3 coding DNA: TGTGCCACCAGCAGAGACGGGGGAGGCTACACCTTC. The rearrangement links TRBV15 to TRBJ1-2; D perhaps matches TRBD1 (5 bases). V lost 0 bases and J 8 bases, leaving 7 bases between the germline ends. The CDR3 is made up of 12 amino acids. In germline, CDR1 is LNHNV, CDR2 YYDKDF (reference sequence).

This chain links TRBV6-5 with TRBJ2-7, with unresolved D. The V gene's germline CDR1 is MNHEY and CDR2 SVGAGI. V lost 6 bases to trimming and J lost 0 bases, with 12 bases between them. This CDR3 is built from 14 residues. CDR3 loop: CASSTSASSYEQYF. CDR3 coding DNA: TGTGCCAGCAGCACCAGCGCTAGCTCCTACGAGCAGTACTTC.

This clone was seen a single time. The rearrangement joins TRBV7-2 to TRBJ1-5, with 7 bases aligning to TRBD1. The germline gives CDR1 SGHTA, CDR2 FQGNSA. Losses at the gene ends were 5 bases for V and 5 bases for J; bases not matched to a gene: 9. CDR3 size: 15 residues. The DNA of the CDR3 is TGTGCCAGCAGCCCATACAGGGGACCCTATCAGCCCCAGCATTTT. This encodes CASSPYRGPYQPQHF.

The V call is TRBV5-4, the J call TRBJ1-1; 7 bases match TRBD1. Unmatched junction bases numbered 5, after V lost 4 bases and J lost 2 bases. CDR1 and CDR2 from the germline V gene are SGHNT and YYREEE (reference sequence). The CDR3 has 14 amino acids. The CDR3 protein is CASSRGQINTEAFF. CDR3 coding DNA: TGTGCCAGCAGCAGGGGACAGATAAACACTGAAGCTTTCTTT. The whole variable domain, filled in from reference TRBV5-4 and TRBJ1-1, reads ETGVTQSPTHLIKTRGQQVTLRCSSQSGHNTVSWYQQALGQGPQFIFQYYREEENGRGNFPPRFSGLQFPNYSSELNVNALELDDSALYLCASSRGQINTEAFFGQGTRLTVV.

The genes are TRBV3-1 (or the pseudogene TRBV3-2) and TRBJ2-2, with TRBD2 identical over 8 bases. Germline V CDR1 and CDR2: LGHDT, YNNKEL (reference sequence). This CDR3 is 15 amino acids long. After removal of 3 bases from V and 3 bases from J, the junction contained 3 bases not matched to a gene. CDR3 nucleotide sequence: TGTGCCAGCAGCCAGACTAGCGCGGACACCGGGGAGCTGTTTTTT. Its protein product is CASSQTSADTGELFF.

For the CDR3, the DNA is TGTGCCAGCAGTTACGGACTAGCGGTGGGCGATACGCAGTATTTT. This gives the protein CASSYGLAVGDTQYF. The chain joins TRBV6-6 to TRBJ2-3; 10 bases match TRBD2. This CDR3 spans 15 amino acids. The V segment lost 2 bases and the J segment 6 bases; nucleotides outside the gene matches: 5. The V gene's germline CDR1 is MNHNY and CDR2 SVGAGI (reference sequence).

The rearrangement uses TRBV4-2 and TRBJ2-3; possible D gene TRBD2, 6 bases. The V gene's germline CDR1 is LGHNA and CDR2 YNFKEQ. The CDR3 has 15 amino acids. The V end lost 1 base, the J end lost 0 bases, and 8 bases lay between the germline ends. The CDR3 sequence is CASSQAGTSTDTQYF. CDR3 sequence (DNA): TGTGCCAGCAGCCAAGCAGGGACTAGCACAGATACGCAGTATTTT.

The rearrangement uses TRBV5-6 and TRBJ2-3; 10 bases fit TRBD2. V dropped 4 bases and J dropped 6; count of bases not matched to a gene: 14. The CDR3 runs to 17 residues. Germline V gene data show CDR1 as SGHDT and CDR2 as YYEEEE. CDR3 nucleotide sequence: TGTGCCAGCAGCGACCTTTTGAGCGGGGGGGCCAGTGATACGCAGTATTTT. It encodes CASSDLLSGGASDTQYF.

In this sample, this clone turned up once. This rearrangement joins TRBV5-8 to TRBJ2-7, with TRBD1 as a possible D gene (6 bases). The CDR3 loop spans 16 amino acids. The germline V gene encodes CDR1 SGHTS and CDR2 YDEGEE. Trimming cost V 0 bases and J 6 bases, with 19 bases left between them. The chain's CDR3 is CASSLGTRPQGTEQYF. The CDR3, as DNA: TGTGCCAGCAGCTTGGGAACAAGGCCACAGGGAACCGAGCAGTACTTC.

The chain joins TRBV10-1 to TRBJ2-1; D might be TRBD2 (5 bases). CDR1 and CDR2 (germline): WNHNN, SYGVQD (reference sequence). The CDR3 has 14 residues. Trimming took off 0 bases at V and 3 bases at J, with 6 bases between the two ends. The chain's CDR3 is CASSESRGYNEQFF. The CDR3 nucleotides are TGCGCCAGCAGTGAGTCCCGGGGCTACAATGAGCAGTTCTTC.

This clone was seen a few times. V and J are TRBV6-4 and TRBJ2-2; maybe TRBD1 (6 bases). The V end lost 6 bases, the J end lost 6 bases, and 14 bases lay between the germline ends. Germline V gives CDR1 MRHNA, CDR2 SNTAGT. The CDR3 has 14 amino acids. CDR3 sequence (DNA): TGTGCCAGCAGACAGGAACAGGGATCCGGGGAGCTGTTTTTT. This sequence encodes CASRQEQGSGELFF.

The chain links TRBV27 to TRBJ1-2; 7 bases fit TRBD1. The junction had 6 bases not matched to a gene; V was cut back by 3 bases and J by 2 bases. The CDR3 is 15 residues long. Germline-derived CDR1 and CDR2 are MNHEY and SMNVEV (reference sequence). CDR3 DNA: TGTGCCAGCAGTTTTACTCGGACAGGAAACTATGGCTACACCTTC. This sequence encodes CASSFTRTGNYGYTF.

This clone occurred many times. The chain has TRBV6-1 and TRBJ2-7; 9 bases fit TRBD1. Trimming cost V 3 bases and J 0 bases; bases outside gene matches: 3. The CDR3 is 15 amino acids. The germline CDR1 and CDR2 sequences are MNHNS and SASEGT. The CDR3 bases are TGTGCCAGCAGTGATACGGGACAGGGCTCCTACGAGCAGTACTTC. This codes for CASSDTGQGSYEQYF.

CDR3 amino acids: CASSSGQGHNSPLHF. CDR3 bases: TGTGCCAGCAGTTCCGGACAGGGCCATAATTCACCCCTCCACTTT. The chain links TRBV28 to TRBJ1-6; the match to TRBD1 covers 8 bases. Germline values: CDR1 MDHEN, CDR2 SYDVKM. CDR3 size: 15 residues. The junction had 4 bases not matched to a gene; V was cut back by 4 bases and J by 5 bases.

V gene TRBV9 combines with J gene TRBJ2-2; a weak D match, TRBD2 (6 bases). The CDR3 runs to 17 residues. V was pared by 0 bases and J by 4 bases, with 16 bases between. Germline V gene sequence: CDR1 SGDLS, CDR2 YYNGEE. The CDR3 loop is CASSVGRGASSTGELFF. Written as DNA, the CDR3 is TGTGCCAGCAGCGTAGGGCGGGGCGCGAGTAGCACCGGGGAGCTGTTTTTT.

The chain recombines TRBV5-1 with TRBJ2-3; D gene unclear. V was pared by 3 bases and J by 1 base, with 15 bases between. Looked up from germline, CDR1 is SGHRS and CDR2 is YFSETQ. This CDR3 has 16 amino acids. CDR3 loop: CASSSSRSPGTDTQYF. The CDR3 nucleotides are TGCGCCAGCAGCTCTTCCCGTAGCCCTGGCACAGATACGCAGTATTTT.

The rearrangement joins TRBV28 to TRBJ1-2, with D maybe TRBD1 (6 bases). Per germline, CDR1 MDHEN and CDR2 SYDVKM. The CDR3 has 14 residues. V was clipped by 6 bases and J by 3 bases, with 14 bases between them. The CDR3 nucleotides read TGTGCCAGCAGCCTTACAGGACAGCACTATGGCTACACCTTC. Translation gives CASSLTGQHYGYTF.

The rearrangement links TRBV7-8 to TRBJ2-5; no clear D gene. V lost 2 bases to trimming and J lost 1 base, with 5 bases between them. Germline values: CDR1 SGHVS, CDR2 FQNEAQ. CDR3 length: 13 residues. The CDR3 nucleotides are TGTGCCAGCAGCTTACCAGTCCAAGAGACCCAGTACTTC. Amino acids: CASSLPVQETQYF.

The chain uses TRBV19 and TRBJ1-5; D is uncertain. Germline CDR1 LNHDA, CDR2 SQIVND (reference sequence). Trimming took 1 base from V and 7 from J, leaving 8 bases between them. The CDR3 is 13 amino acids. The CDR3 bases are TGTGCCAGTAGTATAGCGAGGGTGCAGCCCCAGCATTTT. The encoded protein is CASSIARVQPQHF.

The rearrangement links TRBV5-1 to TRBJ2-7, with D tentatively TRBD2 (5 bases). This CDR3 contains 14 residues. The ends were cut back, 7 bases at V and 1 base at J, with 15 bases in the middle. CDR1 SGHRS and CDR2 YFSETQ come from the germline V gene. The CDR3 protein is CASAGNTLSYEQYF. The CDR3 nucleotides are TGCGCCAGCGCCGGGAATACCTTATCCTACGAGCAGTACTTC.

The chain links TRBV7-2 to TRBJ1-3, with D unclear. This CDR3 region has 18 residues. CDR1 is SGHTA and CDR2 is FQGNSA in the germline V gene. V was cut by 2 bases and J by 0 bases, with 17 bases left in between. The CDR3, as DNA: TGTGCCAGCAGCTTATTGGTGCGGGCCCCTCTCTCTGGAAACACCATATATTTT. Its translation: CASSLLVRAPLSGNTIYF.

The chain has TRBV6-6 and TRBJ2-7, with D unclear. Trimming removed 2 bases at V and 1 base at J, with 6 bases between. This CDR3 is 13 amino acids long. The germline gives CDR1 MNHNY, CDR2 SVGAGI (reference sequence). CDR3 sequence reads: CASSYPTSYEQYF. The CDR3 DNA reads TGTGCCAGCAGTTACCCCACTTCCTACGAGCAGTACTTC.

The chain recombines TRBV19 with TRBJ2-2, with 7 nucleotides matching TRBD1. The CDR3 loop spans 15 amino acids. Germline V gives CDR1 LNHDA, CDR2 SQIVND (reference sequence). The V and J ends lost 7 bases and 3 bases, in that order; junction bases with no gene match: 8. CDR3 sequence: CASISRDRDTGELFF. The CDR3 nucleotides read TGTGCCAGTATTTCCCGGGACAGAGACACCGGGGAGCTGTTTTTT.